This paragraph reports one TCR beta chain. Its antigen is currently unknown. Here immunoSEQ multiplex PCR was the method, and the copy in TCRdb shows in-frame clones only, minus some. Here the sample spans 63,000 or so clones, less than 90% being singletons. Germline assignment: CDR1 LNHNV and CDR2 YYDKDF (reference sequence). V lost 0 bases, J lost 1 base, and 13 bases lay in between. The CDR3 totals 17 residues. The entry originates in a study of T cell responses to AZD1222 COVID-19 vaccine. On the study more broadly: Whether given at about 4 or about 12 weeks, second doses were pooled.

General observations from the study: Reports indicate that nearly half of spike-specific TCRs are directed at unmutated variant regions. Clonal diversity may have been underestimated, and the donors were mostly white British, with more females than males. Mapped onto spike, vaccine-associated CD4 TCRs spanned it and were dominant at 160-218 and 743-854.

The V and J genes are TRBV15 and TRBJ1-5, with D maybe TRBD1 (5 bases). The sequences come from peripheral blood, collected on day 0 of AZD1222 vaccination. This sequence was found in an adult in good health. The CDR3 coding sequence is TGTGCCACCAGCAGAGATAGGCGACGGGACAGCAATCAGCCCCAGCATTTT. This translates into CATSRDRRRDSNQPQHF.